The 26 T cell receptor beta chains reported below all come from one sample, sequenced in a study of CD8 T cells in ankylosing spondylitis (dated by TCRdb to between 2016 and 2019). Libraries were made using 5' RACE. Data came from an Illumina HiSeq 2500. TCRdb ran its own pipeline on the public reads, namely fastp trimming at Q25 and MiXCR clone calling, and kept in-frame beta chains. Rows are unified per CDR3 protein, each entry keeping the most common DNA and genes. The sample contains approximately 140,000 distinct CDR3 sequences, approximately 48% of them found a single time. The ten largest clones represent 12% to 15% of the sample. Sequencing used synovial fluid, either unsorted or a sorted T cell fraction (not recorded which). These receptors originate from a male donor with ankylosing spondylitis.

CDR3 sequence: CASGNSPLHF. The CDR3 DNA is TGTGCCAGCGGGAATTCACCCCTCCACTTT. The chain is built from TRBV4-2 and TRBJ1-6; D gene unclear. The V gene lost 8 bases and the J gene lost 7 bases, with 3 bases spanning the gap. The CDR3 contains 10 residues. Germline CDR1 is LGHNA and CDR2 is YNFKEQ.

This clonotype was detected a few times. V is TRBV6-1 and J is TRBJ2-1, with 9 bases identical to TRBD2. Per the germline V gene, CDR1 is MNHNS and CDR2 is SASEGT. This CDR3 comprises 15 residues. V shed 2 bases, J shed 5 bases, and the junction held 4 bases outside the gene matches. The CDR3 loop is CASSEIAGGHNEQFF. CDR3 sequence (DNA): TGTGCCAGCAGTGAAATCGCGGGGGGGCACAATGAGCAGTTCTTC.

The chain recombines TRBV28 with TRBJ1-4, with TRBD1 matching 8 bases. The CDR3 spans 16 residues. Per germline, CDR1 MDHEN and CDR2 SYDVKM. The V gene end was trimmed by 2 bases and the J gene end by 5 bases; junction bases not matched to a gene: 7. The chain's CDR3 is CASSLTGRQGNEKLFF. The DNA of the CDR3 is TGTGCCAGCAGTTTAACGGGGCGACAGGGGAATGAAAAACTGTTTTTT.

The chain has TRBV12-3 or TRBV12-4 and TRBJ2-2; perhaps D is TRBD1 or TRBD2 (6 bases each). The CDR3 length is 15 residues. The V end lost 5 bases, the J end lost 4 bases, and 14 bases lay between the germline ends. The CDR3 spells CASSGEDSFTGELFF. As DNA, the CDR3 is TGTGCCAGCAGTGGGGAGGACAGCTTCACCGGGGAGCTGTTTTTT.

This clonotype was detected many times. This chain uses TRBV20-1 with TRBJ2-3; TRBD2 matches 8 bases. Losses at the gene ends were 3 bases for V and 4 bases for J; bases not matched to a gene: 12. CDR3 length: 16 amino acids. The germline gives CDR1 DFQATT, CDR2 SNEGSKA (reference sequence). CDR3 protein: CSARGVYQRESDTQYF. CDR3 sequence (DNA): TGCAGTGCTAGGGGGGTCTACCAGCGGGAGTCAGATACGCAGTATTTT.

The rearrangement uses TRBV28 and TRBJ2-1, with 9 bases matching TRBD1. The germline CDR1 and CDR2 sequences are MDHEN and SYDVKM. The ends lost 6 bases at V and 6 bases at J; junction bases unmatched: 6. The CDR3 is made up of 14 amino acids. The CDR3 bases are TGTGCCAGCAGCCCTCCGGACAGGGGCAATGAGCAGTTCTTC. It is translated as CASSPPDRGNEQFF.

This clonotype was seen at least ten times. This chain links TRBV10-3 with TRBJ2-7, with D possibly being TRBD1 or TRBD2 (5 bases each). Trimming pared 2 bases from V and 2 bases from J, leaving 13 bases between. From germline, CDR1 is ENHRY and CDR2 SYGVKD. The CDR3 spans 15 residues. CDR3 sequence: CAISEPGRQAYEQYF. DNA of the CDR3: TGTGCCATCAGTGAGCCGGGACGCCAAGCCTACGAGCAGTACTTC.

This chain connects TRBV5-1 to TRBJ2-7; 9 bases fit TRBD1. Per the germline V gene, CDR1 is SGHRS and CDR2 is YFSETQ. With V trimmed by 6 bases and J by 2 bases, 12 bases remained unmatched. The CDR3 is 16 residues long. The CDR3 sequence: CASTNVPRDRAYEQYF. For the CDR3, the DNA is TGCGCCAGCACCAATGTTCCCCGGGACAGGGCCTACGAGCAGTACTTC.

This rearrangement joins TRBV5-4 to TRBJ2-1; D unresolved. CDR3 length: 12 residues. Germline V gene data show CDR1 as SGHNT and CDR2 as YYREEE (reference sequence). V was clipped by 2 bases and J by 8 bases, with 8 bases between them. Here the CDR3 reads CASSFRRDEQFF. The CDR3 DNA is TGTGCCAGCAGCTTTCGCCGTGATGAGCAGTTCTTC.

This chain connects TRBV4-2 to TRBJ2-3, with D tentatively TRBD2 (5 bases). Per the germline V gene, CDR1 is LGHNA and CDR2 is YNFKEQ. The V gene lost 0 bases and the J gene lost 6 bases, with 7 bases spanning the gap. The CDR3 spans 13 residues. Written as DNA, the CDR3 is TGTGCCAGCAGCCAAGAACTAGGGGATACGCAGTATTTT. Its protein product is CASSQELGDTQYF.

The V call is TRBV12-3 or TRBV12-4, the J call TRBJ2-4; D not certain. The V end was cut by 4 bases, the J end by 0 bases, with 7 bases between. The CDR3 has 14 amino acids. CDR3 DNA: TGTGCCAGCAGTTCGACCCTAGCCAAAAACATTCAGTACTTC. This sequence encodes CASSSTLAKNIQYF.

The chain links TRBV7-2 to TRBJ1-5; possibly TRBD1 for D (6 bases). Germline values: CDR1 SGHTA, CDR2 FQGNSA. V lost 6 bases and J lost 8, with 17 bases in between. The CDR3 has 14 residues. CDR3 coding DNA: TGTGCCAGCAGTCGGACAGCCCTCCAGGAGCCCCAGCATTTT. Amino acids: CASSRTALQEPQHF. Using reference TRBV7-2 and TRBJ1-5 for the parts outside the CDR3, the full variable domain is GAGVSQSPSNKVTEKGKDVELRCDPISGHTALYWYRQSLGQGLEFLIYFQGNSAPDKSGLPSDRFSAERTGGSVSTLTIQRTQQEDSAVYLCASSRTALQEPQHFGDGTRLSIL.

This clonotype has just a few counts. This chain connects TRBV4-1 to TRBJ1-5, with no clear D. V lost 4 bases, J lost 1 base, and 17 bases lay in between. CDR3 size: 17 residues. Germline V gives CDR1 MGHRA, CDR2 YSYEKL. The CDR3 DNA follows: TGCGCCAGCAGCCCCGATCTGGGCGTGGCGAGCAATCAGCCCCAGCATTTT. It is translated as CASSPDLGVASNQPQHF.

This chain connects TRBV4-2 to TRBJ1-6, with 7 bases fitting TRBD1. Germline lookup yields CDR1 LGHNA and CDR2 YNFKEQ. The V segment lost 0 bases and the J segment 8 bases; nucleotides outside the gene matches: 7. The CDR3 loop spans 16 amino acids. This CDR3 is CASSQEVRGWHSPLHF. As DNA, the CDR3 is TGTGCCAGCAGCCAAGAGGTCAGGGGGTGGCATTCACCCCTCCACTTT.

The chain recombines TRBV5-1 with TRBJ1-2; TRBD1 might be the D (6 bases). CDR3 length: 15 residues. V lost 0 bases to trimming and J lost 3 bases, with 12 bases between them. Germline CDR1 reads SGHRS; CDR2 reads YFSETQ. The CDR3, as DNA: TGCGCCAGCAGCTTGGATGGGACATTTTACTATGGCTACACCTTC. Encoded protein: CASSLDGTFYYGYTF.

This clonotype has more than one count but fewer than ten. V is TRBV12-3 or TRBV12-4 and J is TRBJ2-1; TRBD2 matches 11 bases. The CDR3 runs 16 residues. With 6 bases clipped from V and 5 bases from J, the junction kept 9 bases outside the gene matches. The CDR3 bases are TGTGCCAGCAGGCACGCTAGCGGGGGGATGAACAATGAGCAGTTCTTC. It is translated as CASRHASGGMNNEQFF.

This CDR3 reads CASSLAFRGSYGYTF. The CDR3 region has the DNA TGTGCCAGCAGCTTAGCGTTCAGGGGCAGCTATGGCTACACCTTC. The chain recombines TRBV11-2 with TRBJ1-2; perhaps TRBD1 as D (6 bases). V gave up 1 base and J gave up 4 bases, with 13 bases separating them. Per germline, CDR1 SGHAT and CDR2 FQNNGV. The CDR3 runs to 15 residues.

V and J are TRBV12-3 or TRBV12-4 and TRBJ2-7; 7 nucleotides line up with TRBD2. The CDR3 is 15 amino acids. The V gene end was trimmed by 3 bases and the J gene end by 3 bases; junction bases not matched to a gene: 8. The CDR3 region has the DNA TGTGCCAGCAGTTTCAATGTAGCGGGTGACTACGAGCAGTACTTC. Its translation is CASSFNVAGDYEQYF.

The rearrangement links TRBV6-1 to TRBJ1-2; D is unresolved. Germline V gives CDR1 MNHNS, CDR2 SASEGT. V lost 6 bases and J 3 bases, leaving 11 bases between the germline ends. The CDR3 spans 13 residues. Here the CDR3 reads CASSPRWDYGYTF. CDR3 in DNA: TGTGCCAGCAGCCCACGGTGGGACTATGGCTACACCTTC.

In this sample, this clonotype turned up a few times. This chain connects TRBV12-3 or TRBV12-4 to TRBJ2-5; no firm D call. The CDR3 sequence is 14 residues long. V lost 1 base to trimming and J lost 3 bases, with 9 bases between them. This chain's CDR3 is CASSLGGIEETQYF. The DNA of the CDR3 is TGTGCCAGCAGTTTAGGGGGAATAGAAGAGACCCAGTACTTC.

The J gene is TRBJ2-3, the V gene TRBV12-3 or TRBV12-4; TRBD2 is a possible D gene (6 bases). This CDR3 is 14 amino acids long. Trimming removed 6 bases from V and 1 base from J, with 11 bases in between. The CDR3 region is CASREGRRTDTQYF. CDR3 bases: TGTGCCAGCAGGGAGGGGCGGCGCACAGATACGCAGTATTTT.

The rearrangement links TRBV28 to TRBJ2-3; D is unresolved. V lost 8 bases, J lost 2 bases, and 20 bases lay in between. This CDR3 has 16 residues. Germline V gene lookup returns CDR1 MDHEN and CDR2 SYDVKM. CDR3 coding DNA: TGTGCCAGCTCCCCGAGGATTATCCTCCCCACAGATACGCAGTATTTT. This gives the protein CASSPRIILPTDTQYF.

This rearrangement joins TRBV5-1 to TRBJ2-7; no firm D call. The V gene's germline CDR1 is SGHRS and CDR2 YFSETQ. V gave up 1 base and J gave up 0 bases, with 8 bases separating them. This CDR3 spans 14 amino acids. The chain's CDR3 is CASSLSPASYEQYF. CDR3 nucleotides: TGCGCCAGCAGCTTGTCGCCTGCCTCCTACGAGCAGTACTTC.

This clonotype was seen a handful of times. The chain has TRBV5-1 and TRBJ2-7, with 14 bases identical to TRBD2. This CDR3 has 20 residues. Germline CDR1 reads SGHRS; CDR2 reads YFSETQ. V was pared by 1 base and J by 6 bases, with 18 bases of the junction left unmatched. The CDR3 sequence is CASSLRPKGLAGGYPSEQYF. The CDR3 DNA reads TGCGCCAGCAGCTTGCGCCCGAAAGGACTAGCGGGAGGTTACCCTAGCGAGCAGTACTTC. Together with reference TRBV5-1 and TRBJ2-7, the CDR3 gives the full variable domain: KAGVTQTPRYLIKTRGQQVTLSCSPISGHRSVSWYQQTPGQGLQFLFEYFSETQRNKGNFPGRFSGRQFSNSRSEMNVSTLELGDSALYLCASSLRPKGLAGGYPSEQYFGPGTRLTVT.

For the CDR3, the DNA is TGTGCCAGCTCGGGACTAGCGAACACAGATACGCAGTATTTT. It codes for CASSGLANTDTQYF. The chain joins TRBV19 to TRBJ2-3; 10 bases fit TRBD2. The V gene end was trimmed by 9 bases and the J gene end by 2 bases; junction bases not matched to a gene: 5. The CDR3 runs 14 residues. Per the germline V gene, CDR1 is LNHDA and CDR2 is SQIVND (reference sequence).

The chain employs TRBV18 and TRBJ1-3; no firm D call. Germline-derived CDR1 and CDR2 are KGHSH and LQKENI. This CDR3 spans 16 amino acids. Between the trimmed V and J ends, which lost 1 base and 0 bases, there was a span of 10 bases. The CDR3, as DNA: TGTGCCAGCTCACCACGAATTAGGACCTCTGGAAACACCATATATTTT. Residues: CASSPRIRTSGNTIYF. Full variable domain (outside the CDR3, taken from reference TRBV18 and TRBJ1-3): NAGVMQNPRHLVRRRGQEARLRCSPMKGHSHVYWYRQLPEEGLKFMVYLQKENIIDESGMPKERFSAEFPKEGPSILRIQQVVRGDSAAYFCASSPRIRTSGNTIYFGEGSWLTVV.